These 14 T cell receptor beta chains were sequenced from one sample in a study of glioma-infiltrating T cells after dendritic cell vaccination. Some clones are missing from TCRdb's copy, which holds only in-frame ones; the method was immunoSEQ multiplex PCR. Counted here are tens of thousands of clones, roughly four fifths occurring once; the ten biggest clones make up over 2%. Time point here: after dendritic cell vaccination, including at tumor progression/relapse. The source was blood, collected after dendritic cell vaccination. These receptors all come from a human donor with glioblastoma.

The rearrangement uses TRBV4-1 and TRBJ1-3, with 7 bases identical to TRBD1. The V and J ends lost 2 bases and 0 bases, in that order; junction bases with no gene match: 4. The length of the CDR3 is 16 residues. Germline CDR1 reads MGHRA; CDR2 reads YSYEKL. The CDR3 protein is CASSQFTGASGNTIYF. CDR3 DNA sequence: TGCGCCAGCAGCCAATTTACAGGGGCCTCTGGAAACACCATATATTTT.

The CDR3 bases are TGTGCCAGCAGCTTAGACTTCGGGGAGGGCTACACCTTC. As protein: CASSLDFGEGYTF. The V gene is TRBV7-9, the J gene TRBJ1-2; no clear D gene. Trimming took 1 base from V and 8 from J, leaving 11 bases between them. Germline assignment: CDR1 SEHNR and CDR2 FQNEAQ (reference sequence). This CDR3 region has 13 residues.

The chain combines TRBV6-5 with TRBJ2-3; 11 positions match TRBD2. The V gene's germline CDR1 is MNHEY and CDR2 SVGAGI. The CDR3 extends over 16 amino acids. Trimming took 2 bases from V and 5 from J; bases not matched to a gene: 6. The CDR3, as DNA: TGTGCCAGCAGTTACAACGTCCTAGCGGGGGGAGATACGCAGTATTTT. Translating gives CASSYNVLAGGDTQYF.

The chain combines TRBV9 with TRBJ2-1, with D possibly being TRBD1 (6 bases). The germline V and J ends were trimmed by 1 base and 10 bases, with 27 bases remaining between them. CDR1 and CDR2 from the germline V gene are SGDLS and YYNGEE. The CDR3 has 18 residues. In nucleotides, the CDR3 is TGTGCCAGCAGCGTACCCCACCCGGACAGAATAGGACTCCGCGAGCAGTTCTTC. Translating it yields CASSVPHPDRIGLREQFF.

DNA of the CDR3: TGTGCCAGCAGCTTAGGAGGTCAAGAGACCCAGTACTTC. Residues: CASSLGGQETQYF. The chain carries TRBV11-3 and TRBJ2-5, with unresolved D. The V end was cut by 1 base, the J end by 2 bases, with 5 bases between. CDR3 size: 13 residues. CDR1 is SGHNT, CDR2 YENEEA, per germline.

The chain links TRBV5-1 to TRBJ2-1; D not resolved. Trimming left V 7 bases short and J 0 bases short, with 11 bases between. This CDR3 has 14 amino acids. Germline lookup yields CDR1 SGHRS and CDR2 YFSETQ. This CDR3 is CASSTDSSYNEQFF. The CDR3 DNA reads as TGCGCCAGCTCGACTGATAGCTCCTACAATGAGCAGTTCTTC.

This clone was picked up one time. The chain recombines TRBV7-2 with TRBJ1-4; D gene ambiguous. Germline assignment: CDR1 SGHTA and CDR2 FQGNSA. The CDR3 loop spans 15 amino acids. The germline V and J ends were trimmed by 5 bases and 6 bases, with 16 bases remaining between them. In DNA form, the CDR3 reads TGTGCCAGCAGCCCCTTCGGGAGACTAGATGAAAAACTGTTTTTT. As protein: CASSPFGRLDEKLFF. Combining the CDR3 with reference TRBV7-2 and TRBJ1-4 gives the whole variable domain GAGVSQSPSNKVTEKGKDVELRCDPISGHTALYWYRQSLGQGLEFLIYFQGNSAPDKSGLPSDRFSAERTGGSVSTLTIQRTQQEDSAVYLCASSPFGRLDEKLFFGSGTQLSVL.

This clone was seen a single time. This chain uses TRBV15 with TRBJ2-1; 8 bases agree with TRBD1. With 3 bases clipped from V and 3 bases from J, the junction kept 16 bases outside the gene matches. The germline CDR1 and CDR2 sequences are LNHNV and YYDKDF (reference sequence). The CDR3 consists of 19 residues. The CDR3 here is CATSRTPRQGFLGYNEQFF. In DNA, the CDR3 is TGTGCCACCAGCAGGACGCCTAGACAGGGGTTTCTGGGCTACAATGAGCAGTTCTTC.

The CDR3 sequence: CASSLATGGRRTDTQYF. CDR3 nucleotide sequence: TGTGCCAGCAGCTTAGCGACAGGGGGCAGACGCACAGATACGCAGTATTTT. The chain employs TRBV7-9 and TRBJ2-3; 10 nucleotides line up with TRBD1. V lost 0 bases to trimming and J lost 1 base; unmatched junction nucleotides: 4. The germline CDR1 and CDR2 sequences are SEHNR and FQNEAQ (reference sequence). The CDR3 is 17 amino acids.

The chain links TRBV2 to TRBJ1-4; tentatively, D is TRBD1 (6 bases). Trimming left V 7 bases short and J 0 bases short, with 6 bases between. The CDR3 loop spans 13 amino acids. The germline gives CDR1 SNHLY, CDR2 FYNNEI. This CDR3 is CASKGATNEKLFF. As DNA, the CDR3 is TGTGCCAGCAAGGGGGCAACTAATGAAAAACTGTTTTTT.

The V gene is TRBV19, the J gene TRBJ1-2; the match to TRBD1 covers 12 bases. Trimming took 8 bases from V and 6 from J; bases not matched to a gene: 10. CDR1 and CDR2 (germline): LNHDA, SQIVND (reference sequence). This CDR3 has 15 residues. The CDR3 here is CASVFPGQGADGYTF. The CDR3 DNA reads as TGTGCCAGTGTTTTTCCGGGACAGGGGGCGGATGGCTACACCTTC.

This clone was found once. The rearrangement uses TRBV2 and TRBJ1-5, with 9 bases fitting TRBD1. V lost 5 bases, J lost 5 bases, and 4 bases stayed unmatched. The CDR3 contains 14 residues. Per the germline V gene, CDR1 is SNHLY and CDR2 is FYNNEI. The CDR3 loop is CASSLDRGHQPQHF. CDR3 sequence (DNA): TGTGCCAGCAGTTTGGACAGGGGACATCAGCCCCAGCATTTT.

This clone was observed a few times. The chain recombines TRBV2 with TRBJ2-7; 8 bases are a match to TRBD2. The CDR3 is 14 amino acids. The J segment lost 3 bases and the V segment lost 3 bases, leaving 4 bases of the junction unmatched. The V gene's germline CDR1 is SNHLY and CDR2 FYNNEI. The CDR3 loop is CASSDRLAGYEQYV. CDR3 DNA: TGTGCCAGCAGTGACAGGCTAGCGGGCTACGAGCAGTACGTC.

The V gene is TRBV5-8, the J gene TRBJ1-2; no clear D gene. Germline assignment: CDR1 SGHTS and CDR2 YDEGEE. Trimming took 3 bases from V and 4 from J, leaving 13 bases between them. The CDR3 is made up of 14 amino acids. The DNA for the CDR3 is TGTGCCAGCAGCTCCTCACGGGGTACCTATGGCTACACCTTC. Translation: CASSSSRGTYGYTF.